The 9 T cell receptor beta chains listed next were all sequenced from one sample in a study of blood T cell repertoires in COVID-19. The protocol was immunoSEQ multiplex PCR, while the TCRdb copy is restricted to in-frame clones and leaves out a portion. The data contain more than 120,000 clones, roughly 86% of them singletons. Material: peripheral blood. The receptors derive from a woman aged 50 to 65 with acute or convalescent COVID-19.

The rearrangement joins TRBV5-5 to TRBJ2-7; 10 bases align to TRBD2. Germline V gene data show CDR1 as SGHKS and CDR2 as YYEKEE (reference sequence). The CDR3 is made up of 17 amino acids. J was trimmed by 4 bases and V by 0 bases; bases with no gene match: 10. CDR3 protein: CASSLVSGSGGFYEQYF. The DNA for the CDR3 is TGTGCCAGCAGCTTGGTCTCCGGTAGCGGGGGGTTTTACGAGCAGTACTTC.

This clone was detected only a few times. The chain links TRBV7-3 to TRBJ2-3, with TRBD1 as a possible D gene (5 bases). CDR3 length: 13 residues. Trimming took 4 bases from V and 6 from J, leaving 11 bases between them. CDR1 and CDR2 (germline): SGHTA, FQGTGA. The CDR3 sequence: CASSWSWGDTQYF. CDR3 in DNA: TGTGCCAGCAGCTGGTCTTGGGGCGATACGCAGTATTTT.

The V gene is TRBV3-1 (or the pseudogene TRBV3-2), the J gene TRBJ2-1, with D hard to call. Germline V CDR1 and CDR2: LGHDT, YNNKEL (reference sequence). CDR3 size: 15 residues. V lost 1 base and J 10 bases, leaving 17 bases between the germline ends. The CDR3 reads CASSQVRGEAAEQFF. CDR3 sequence (DNA): TGTGCCAGCAGCCAAGTGCGTGGTGAGGCAGCGGAGCAGTTCTTC.

The chain combines TRBV28 with TRBJ2-7; 11 positions agree with TRBD1. The CDR3 contains 14 residues. After removal of 4 bases from V and 3 bases from J, the junction contained 2 bases not matched to a gene. Germline CDR1 MDHEN, CDR2 SYDVKM. DNA of the CDR3: TGTGCCAGCAGTTGGGGACAGGGGGGCTACGAGCAGTACTTC. As protein: CASSWGQGGYEQYF.

The chain carries TRBV4-2 and TRBJ2-2; 10 bases line up with TRBD2. V shed 3 bases, J shed 2 bases, and the junction held 12 bases outside the gene matches. This CDR3 is 19 amino acids long. Germline V gives CDR1 LGHNA, CDR2 YNFKEQ. The CDR3 sequence is CASSQETILAGLNTGELFF. The CDR3 nucleotides are TGTGCCAGCAGCCAGGAGACCATACTAGCGGGGTTAAACACCGGGGAGCTGTTTTTT.

Only a few counts were recorded for this clone. The chain recombines TRBV30 with TRBJ1-2; weak D call: TRBD1 (5 bases). This CDR3 has 12 amino acids. V was trimmed by 0 bases and J by 6 bases, leaving 8 bases between them. Germline V gene data show CDR1 as GTSNPN and CDR2 as SVGIG (reference sequence). The CDR3 spells CAWSVWGDGYTF. CDR3 nucleotide sequence: TGTGCCTGGAGTGTATGGGGGGATGGCTACACCTTC.

This chain uses TRBV24-1 with TRBJ2-7, with D possibly TRBD2 on 6 matching bases. Trimming shortened V by 3 bases and J by 0 bases, and 8 bases separated the two germline ends. Germline V gene sequence: CDR1 KGHDR, CDR2 SFDVKD. CDR3 length: 14 amino acids. The CDR3 DNA sequence: TGTGCCACCAGTGATCCGGGACTCTCCTACGAGCAGTACTTC. Protein sequence: CATSDPGLSYEQYF.

The chain combines TRBV6-5 with TRBJ2-7, with unresolved D. Trimming removed 2 bases from V and 0 bases from J, with 5 bases in between. In germline, CDR1 is MNHEY, CDR2 SVGAGI. This CDR3 contains 13 residues. CDR3 sequence: CASSYVNSYEQYF. CDR3 DNA: TGTGCCAGCAGTTACGTCAACTCCTACGAGCAGTACTTC.

The CDR3 DNA is TGCGCCAGCAGCTTGGAGGGAGGGGCGTACTATGGCTACACCTTC. It specifies CASSLEGGAYYGYTF. The chain has TRBV5-1 and TRBJ1-2; the D gene is possibly TRBD1 (5 bases). Germline CDR1 and CDR2: SGHRS and YFSETQ. CDR3 length: 15 residues. V was cut by 0 bases and J by 3 bases, with 12 bases left in between.